These 8 T cell receptor beta chains were all obtained from the same sample, sequenced in a study of control samples from healthy donors and cancer patients. Using immunoSEQ multiplex PCR, the repertoire was profiled, and TCRdb retains in-frame clones only, with some absent. The sample records 150,000 to 200,000 clones, around 90% being singletons. What was sequenced was blood. These receptor sequences come from a man aged 25-40 years in good health.

V usage is TRBV13 and J usage is TRBJ2-7; the D gene is possibly TRBD1 (6 bases). The CDR3 has 15 amino acids. CDR1 is PRHDT, CDR2 FYEKMQ, per germline (reference sequence). V was pared by 4 bases and J by 4 bases, with 17 bases between. The CDR3 protein is CASSSRGEAIYEQYF. The DNA of the CDR3 is TGTGCCAGCAGCTCCAGGGGCGAGGCTATTTACGAGCAGTACTTC.

The chain combines TRBV5-1 with TRBJ1-2; D may be TRBD1 (6 bases). CDR3 length: 14 residues. V lost 6 bases and J lost 4, with 16 bases in between. CDR1 SGHRS and CDR2 YFSETQ come from the germline V gene. The CDR3 loop is CASTGAGNLYGYTF. CDR3 nucleotides: TGCGCCAGCACAGGGGCGGGGAACCTCTATGGCTACACCTTC. Full variable domain (rest looked up from reference TRBV5-1 and TRBJ1-2): KAGVTQTPRYLIKTRGQQVTLSCSPISGHRSVSWYQQTPGQGLQFLFEYFSETQRNKGNFPGRFSGRQFSNSRSEMNVSTLELGDSALYLCASTGAGNLYGYTFGSGTRLTVV.

The chain uses TRBV11-3 and TRBJ2-3; TRBD2 aligns across 12 bases. The length of the CDR3 is 16 residues. J gave up 2 bases and V 6 bases, and 6 bases lay outside the gene matches. Germline V CDR1 and CDR2: SGHNT, YENEEA. The CDR3 nucleotides are TGTGCCAGCAGTTCCCTAGCGGGAGGGTCCACAGATACGCAGTATTTT. Translating it yields CASSSLAGGSTDTQYF.

V and J are TRBV28 and TRBJ2-5; D is uncertain. The ends were cut back, 6 bases at V and 1 base at J, with 3 bases in the middle. The CDR3 has 11 amino acids. Germline V gene data show CDR1 as MDHEN and CDR2 as SYDVKM. CDR3 DNA: TGTGCCAGCAGGGGCCAAGAGACCCAGTACTTC. This gives the protein CASRGQETQYF.

The rearrangement links TRBV7-3 to TRBJ1-6; 7 bases fit TRBD1. Trimming removed 5 bases from V and 10 bases from J; junction bases left unmatched: 8. The length of the CDR3 is 14 residues. Germline-derived CDR1 and CDR2 are SGHTA and FQGTGA. CDR3 sequence reads: CASSERQGRSPLHF. CDR3 DNA sequence: TGTGCCAGCAGCGAAAGACAGGGCCGATCACCCCTCCACTTT.

The chain recombines TRBV18 with TRBJ2-1; D is unresolved. V shed 5 bases and J shed 0 bases, with 11 bases lying between them. From germline, CDR1 is KGHSH and CDR2 LQKENI. This CDR3 contains 15 residues. The CDR3 reads CASSYMSSSYNEQFF. The CDR3 DNA is TGTGCCAGCTCATATATGTCTAGCTCCTACAATGAGCAGTTCTTC. Together with reference TRBV18 and TRBJ2-1, the CDR3 gives the full variable domain: NAGVMQNPRHLVRRRGQEARLRCSPMKGHSHVYWYRQLPEEGLKFMVYLQKENIIDESGMPKERFSAEFPKEGPSILRIQQVVRGDSAAYFCASSYMSSSYNEQFFGPGTRLTVL.

This chain connects TRBV6-2 or TRBV6-3 to TRBJ1-1, with 7 bases identical to TRBD1. The CDR3 is 16 residues long. Germline-derived CDR1 and CDR2 are MNHEY and SVGEGT. V trimming: 6 bases; J trimming: 0 bases; junction bases outside the gene matches: 10. CDR3 in amino acids: CASSIVTGALNTEAFF. CDR3 nucleotide sequence: TGTGCCAGCAGCATCGTTACAGGGGCCCTGAACACTGAAGCTTTCTTT.

V and J are TRBV7-2 and TRBJ2-7, with TRBD1 as a possible D gene (6 bases). Trimming pared 4 bases from V and 3 bases from J, leaving 13 bases between. The CDR3 runs to 14 residues. From germline, CDR1 is SGHTA and CDR2 FQGNSA. CDR3 sequence reads: CASSYGRDIYEQYF. The CDR3 DNA follows: TGTGCCAGCAGCTACGGTCGGGACATCTACGAGCAGTACTTC.